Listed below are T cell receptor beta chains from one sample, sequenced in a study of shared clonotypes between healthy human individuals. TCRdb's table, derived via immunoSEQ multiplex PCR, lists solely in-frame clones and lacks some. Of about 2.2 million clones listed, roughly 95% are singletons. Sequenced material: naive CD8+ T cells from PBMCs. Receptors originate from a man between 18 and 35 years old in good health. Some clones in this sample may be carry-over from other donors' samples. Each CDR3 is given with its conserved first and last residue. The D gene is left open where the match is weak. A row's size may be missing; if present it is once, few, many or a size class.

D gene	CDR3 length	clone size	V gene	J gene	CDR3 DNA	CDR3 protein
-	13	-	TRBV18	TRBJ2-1	TGTGCCAGCTCACCACCGGCAGACAATGAGCAGTTCTTC	CASSPPADNEQFF
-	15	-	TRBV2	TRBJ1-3	TGTGCCAGCAGGGGGGACGGGAGCTCTGGAAACACCATATATTTT	CASRGDGSSGNTIYF
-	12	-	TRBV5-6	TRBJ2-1	TGTGCCAGCACCAACCTGAAGTCTGAGCAGTTCTTC	CASTNLKSEQFF
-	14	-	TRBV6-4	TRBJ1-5	TGTGCCAGCATCAGGGACACGAACAATCAGCCCCAGCATTTT	CASIRDTNNQPQHF
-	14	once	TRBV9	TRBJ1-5	TGTGCCAGCAGCGTAGGGGCAGGCTGGCAGCCCCAGCATTTT	CASSVGAGWQPQHF
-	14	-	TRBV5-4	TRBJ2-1	TGTGCCAGCAGCCCGGGACCTGACTACAATGAGCAGTTCTTC	CASSPGPDYNEQFF
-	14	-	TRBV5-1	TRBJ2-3	TGCGCCAGCAGCTTGGGACGTGGGGCAGATACGCAGTATTTT	CASSLGRGADTQYF
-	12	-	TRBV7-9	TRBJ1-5	TGTGCCAGCAGCTTAACCCATCAGCCCCAGCATTTT	CASSLTHQPQHF
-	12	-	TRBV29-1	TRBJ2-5	TGCAGCGACAGACAGGACCAAGAGACCCAGTACTTC	CSDRQDQETQYF
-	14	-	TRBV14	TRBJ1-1	TGTGCCAGCAGCCAAGACAGGGGGAACACTGAAGCTTTCTTT	CASSQDRGNTEAFF
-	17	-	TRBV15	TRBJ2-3	TGTGCCACCAGCAGAGGAGGCGACAGCTGGGGCACAGATACGCAGTATTTT	CATSRGGDSWGTDTQYF
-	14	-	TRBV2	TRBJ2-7	TGTGCCAGCAGTGGGGCCCCCCGGACTTACGAGCAGTACTTC	CASSGAPRTYEQYF
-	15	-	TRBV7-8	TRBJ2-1	TGTGCCAGCAGGAGAAGGGGCACCCGGGTCGATGAGCAGTTCTTC	CASRRRGTRVDEQFF
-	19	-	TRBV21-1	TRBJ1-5	TGTGCCAGCAGCTGGGGGGAGGGACAGGCGCCTCGAAGCAATCAGCCCCAGCATTTT	CASSWGEGQAPRSNQPQHF
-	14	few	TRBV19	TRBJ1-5	TGTGCCAGTAGGACGACAGATAGCAATCAGCCCCAGCATTTT	CASRTTDSNQPQHF
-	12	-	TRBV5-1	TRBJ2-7	TGCGCCAGCGCTGGGGCGTCCTACGAGCAGTACTTC	CASAGASYEQYF
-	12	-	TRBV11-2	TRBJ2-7	TGTGCCAGCAGCTTGCGATCCTACGAGCAGTACTTC	CASSLRSYEQYF
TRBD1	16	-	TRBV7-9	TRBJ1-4	TGTGCCAGCAGCTTGACAGGGGGCAGGACTAATGAAAAACTGTTTTTT	CASSLTGGRTNEKLFF
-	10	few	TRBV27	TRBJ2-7	TGTGCCAGCGGATACTACGAGCAGTACTTC	CASGYYEQYF
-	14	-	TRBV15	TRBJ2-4	TGTGCCACCAGCGTGAGTCTGGCCAAAAACATTCAGTACTTC	CATSVSLAKNIQYF
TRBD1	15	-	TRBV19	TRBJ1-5	TGTGCCAGTAGTATGACAGGGCGGGGAGGTCAGCCCCAGCATTTT	CASSMTGRGGQPQHF